This entry features one T cell receptor (beta chain) sequence. Its antigen is unknown. This entry comes from a study of CD8+ T cells in alopecia areata. Overall study context: Among treated patients, oral tofacitinib was administered at 5 to 10 mg twice daily. The study, taken as a whole, reports: Scalp clonality dropped significantly under tofacitinib, as did expanded CD8+ top-100 clones. Higher clonality and more expanded CD8+ clones appeared in lesional than normal scalp.

The treatment denotes: oral pan-JAK inhibitor, 5-10 mg twice daily. Following extraction, RNA underwent reverse transcription to cDNA, which served as the sequencing template. The method was immunoSEQ multiplex PCR; TCRdb's version includes in-frame clones alone and lacks a portion of them. In the table there are under 350,000 clones, roughly 64% of which are singletons. This CDR3 region has 14 residues. Trimming stripped 3 bases from V and 4 bases from J, with 12 bases between. Germline V gene lookup returns CDR1 KGHSH and CDR2 LQKENI. This rearrangement joins TRBV18 to TRBJ1-1; unclear D gene. This sample comprised CD4+ T cells sorted from blood, obtained at week 24, from a patient treated with tofacitinib. The clonotype originates from a human donor with alopecia areata. DNA for the CDR3: TGTGCCAGCTCACCCTTGACACCGGGCACTGAAGCTTTCTTT. As protein: CASSPLTPGTEAFF.